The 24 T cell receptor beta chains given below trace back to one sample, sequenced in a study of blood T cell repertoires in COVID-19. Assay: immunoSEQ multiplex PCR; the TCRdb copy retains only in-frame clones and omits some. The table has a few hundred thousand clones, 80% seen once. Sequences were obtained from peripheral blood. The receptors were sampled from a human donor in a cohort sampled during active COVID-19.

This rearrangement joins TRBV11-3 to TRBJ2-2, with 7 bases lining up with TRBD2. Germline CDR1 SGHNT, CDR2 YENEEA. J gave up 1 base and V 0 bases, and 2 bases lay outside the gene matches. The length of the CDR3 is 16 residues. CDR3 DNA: TGTGCCAGCAGCTTAGAACTAGCGCGGAACACCGGGGAGCTGTTTTTT. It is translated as CASSLELARNTGELFF. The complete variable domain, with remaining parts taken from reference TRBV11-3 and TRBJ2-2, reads EAGVVQSPRYKIIEKKQPVAFWCNPISGHNTLYWYLQNLGQGPELLIRYENEEAVDDSQLPKDRFSAERLKGVDSTLKIQPAELGDSAVYLCASSLELARNTGELFFGEGSRLTVL.

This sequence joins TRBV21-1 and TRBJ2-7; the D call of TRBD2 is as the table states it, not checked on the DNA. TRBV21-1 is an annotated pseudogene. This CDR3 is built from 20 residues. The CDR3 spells CASSKSAHGSGSNWTYEQYF. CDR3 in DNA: TGTGCCAGCAGCAAAAGCGCCCACGGGTCGGGAAGTAATTGGACGTACGAGCAGTACTTC.

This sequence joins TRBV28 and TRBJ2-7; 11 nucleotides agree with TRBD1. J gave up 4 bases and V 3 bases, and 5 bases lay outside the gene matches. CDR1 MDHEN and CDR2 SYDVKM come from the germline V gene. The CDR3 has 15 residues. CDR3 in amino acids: CASSLSGQGVYEQYF. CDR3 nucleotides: TGTGCCAGCAGTTTGTCGGGACAGGGGGTATACGAGCAGTACTTC.

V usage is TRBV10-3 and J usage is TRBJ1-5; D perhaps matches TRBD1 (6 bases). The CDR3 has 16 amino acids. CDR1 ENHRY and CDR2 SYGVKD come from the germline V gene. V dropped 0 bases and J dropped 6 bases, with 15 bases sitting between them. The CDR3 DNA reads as TGTGCCATCAGTGAGTCAATGGGACAAGGCGTTCAGCCCCAGCATTTT. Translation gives CAISESMGQGVQPQHF.

CDR3: CAISGRGRGNNEQFF. In DNA form, the CDR3 reads TGTGCCATCAGTGGTCGCGGGCGCGGGAACAATGAGCAGTTCTTC. The rearrangement joins TRBV10-3 to TRBJ2-1; a possible D gene is TRBD2 (6 bases). Germline CDR1 and CDR2: ENHRY and SYGVKD. The ends were cut back, 4 bases at V and 5 bases at J, with 15 bases in the middle. This CDR3 is 15 amino acids long.

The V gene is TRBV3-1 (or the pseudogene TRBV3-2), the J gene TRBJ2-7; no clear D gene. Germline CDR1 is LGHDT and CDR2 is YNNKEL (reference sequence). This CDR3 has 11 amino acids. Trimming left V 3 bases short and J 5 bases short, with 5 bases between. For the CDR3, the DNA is TGTGCCAGCAGCCACCTCCACGAGCAGTACTTC. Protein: CASSHLHEQYF.

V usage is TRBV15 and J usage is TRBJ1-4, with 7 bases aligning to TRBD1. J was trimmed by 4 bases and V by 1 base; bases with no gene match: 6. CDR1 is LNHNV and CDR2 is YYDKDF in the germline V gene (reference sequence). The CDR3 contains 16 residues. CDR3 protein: CATSRGGTVINEKLFF. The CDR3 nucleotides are TGTGCCACCAGCAGAGGGGGGACAGTAATTAATGAAAAACTGTTTTTT.

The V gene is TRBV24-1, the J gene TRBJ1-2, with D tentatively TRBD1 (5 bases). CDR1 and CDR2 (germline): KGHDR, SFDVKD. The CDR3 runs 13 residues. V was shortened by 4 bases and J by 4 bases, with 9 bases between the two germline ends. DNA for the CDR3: TGTGCCACCAGTGAGGGCAGGGCCTATGGCTACACCTTC. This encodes CATSEGRAYGYTF.

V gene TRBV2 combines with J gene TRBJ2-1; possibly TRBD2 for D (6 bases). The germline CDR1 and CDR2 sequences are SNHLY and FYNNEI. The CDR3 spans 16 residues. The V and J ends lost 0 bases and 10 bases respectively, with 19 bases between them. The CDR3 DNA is TGTGCCAGCAGTGAAGCGCTTGGGCGGGGCATACGAGAGCAGTTCTTC. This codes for CASSEALGRGIREQFF. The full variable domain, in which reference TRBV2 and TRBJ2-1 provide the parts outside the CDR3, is EPEVTQTPSHQVTQMGQEVILRCVPISNHLYFYWYRQILGQKVEFLVSFYNNEISEKSEIFDDQFSVERPDGSNFTLKIRSTKLEDSAMYFCASSEALGRGIREQFFGPGTRLTVL.

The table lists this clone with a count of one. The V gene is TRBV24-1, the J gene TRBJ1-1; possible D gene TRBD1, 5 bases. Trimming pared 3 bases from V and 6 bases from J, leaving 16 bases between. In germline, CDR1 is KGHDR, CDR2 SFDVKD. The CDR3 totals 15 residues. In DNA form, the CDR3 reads TGTGCCACCAGTGATCACCGACAGCCTCTGGCTGAAGCTTTCTTT. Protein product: CATSDHRQPLAEAFF.

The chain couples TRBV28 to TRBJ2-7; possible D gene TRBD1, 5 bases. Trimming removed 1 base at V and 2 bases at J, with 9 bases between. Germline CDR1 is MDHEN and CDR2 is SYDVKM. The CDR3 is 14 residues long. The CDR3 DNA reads TGTGCCAGCAGTTTATTGGCAGGGCCCTACGAGCAGTACTTC. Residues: CASSLLAGPYEQYF. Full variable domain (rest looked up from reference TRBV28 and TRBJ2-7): DVKVTQSSRYLVKRTGEKVFLECVQDMDHENMFWYRQDPGLGLRLIYFSYDVKMKEKGDIPEGYSVSREKKERFSLILESASTNQTSMYLCASSLLAGPYEQYFGPGTRLTVT.

The CDR3 DNA follows: TGTGCCAGCAGCTCACGGGCCTCGGGGTCACCCCTCCACTTT. Protein: CASSSRASGSPLHF. The J gene is TRBJ1-6, the V gene TRBV7-2, with D unclear. Germline CDR1 reads SGHTA; CDR2 reads FQGNSA. V was clipped by 4 bases and J by 10 bases, with 14 bases between them. The CDR3 has 14 amino acids.

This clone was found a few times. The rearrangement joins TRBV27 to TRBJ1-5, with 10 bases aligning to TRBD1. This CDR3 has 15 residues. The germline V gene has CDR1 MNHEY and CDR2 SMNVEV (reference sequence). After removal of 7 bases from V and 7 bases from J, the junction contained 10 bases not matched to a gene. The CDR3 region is CASKSTGGAGQPQHF. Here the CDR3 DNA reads TGTGCCAGCAAGTCGACAGGGGGCGCCGGGCAGCCCCAGCATTTT.

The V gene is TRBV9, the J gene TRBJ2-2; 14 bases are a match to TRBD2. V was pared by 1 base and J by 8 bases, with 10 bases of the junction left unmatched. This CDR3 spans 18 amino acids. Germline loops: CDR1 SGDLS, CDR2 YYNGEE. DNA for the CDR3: TGTGCCAGCAGCGTAACTCCCGGACTAGCGGGAGGTGCGGGGGAGCTGTTTTTT. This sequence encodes CASSVTPGLAGGAGELFF.

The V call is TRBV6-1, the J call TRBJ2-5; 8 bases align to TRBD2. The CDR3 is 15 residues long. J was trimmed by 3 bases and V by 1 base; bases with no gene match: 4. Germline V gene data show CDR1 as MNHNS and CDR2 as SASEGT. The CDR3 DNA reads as TGTGCCAGCAGTGAAGGAGCGGGAGTGGAAGAGACCCAGTACTTC. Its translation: CASSEGAGVEETQYF.

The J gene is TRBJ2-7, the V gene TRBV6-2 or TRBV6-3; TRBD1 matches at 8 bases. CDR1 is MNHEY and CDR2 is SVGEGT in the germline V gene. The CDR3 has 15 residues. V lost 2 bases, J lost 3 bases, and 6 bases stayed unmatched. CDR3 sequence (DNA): TGTGCCAGCAGTTACCAAGGACAGGGTCTCTACGAGCAGTACTTC. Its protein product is CASSYQGQGLYEQYF.

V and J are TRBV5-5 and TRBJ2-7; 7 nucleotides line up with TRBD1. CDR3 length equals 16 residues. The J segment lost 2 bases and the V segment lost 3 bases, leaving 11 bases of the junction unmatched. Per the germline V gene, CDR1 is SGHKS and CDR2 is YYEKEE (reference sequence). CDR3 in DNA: TGTGCCAGCAGCTCTGCAGGGGGATTCGGCCCCTACGAGCAGTACTTC. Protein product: CASSSAGGFGPYEQYF.

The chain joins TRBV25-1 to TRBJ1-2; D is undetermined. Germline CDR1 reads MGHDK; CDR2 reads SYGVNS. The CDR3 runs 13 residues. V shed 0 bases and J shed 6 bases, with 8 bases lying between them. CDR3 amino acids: CASSEYRYDGYTF. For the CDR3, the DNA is TGTGCCAGCAGTGAATATCGGTATGATGGCTACACCTTC.

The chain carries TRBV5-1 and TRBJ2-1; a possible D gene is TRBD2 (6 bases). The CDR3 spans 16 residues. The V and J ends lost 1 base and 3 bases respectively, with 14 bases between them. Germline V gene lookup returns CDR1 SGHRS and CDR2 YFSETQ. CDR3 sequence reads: CASSLSPRDFYNEQFF. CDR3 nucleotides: TGCGCCAGCAGCTTGTCCCCCCGGGACTTCTACAATGAGCAGTTCTTC.

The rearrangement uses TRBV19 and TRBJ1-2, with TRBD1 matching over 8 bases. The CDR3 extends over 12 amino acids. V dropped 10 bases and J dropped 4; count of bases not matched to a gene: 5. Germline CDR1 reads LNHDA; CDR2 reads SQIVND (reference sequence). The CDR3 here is CATPQGAYGYTF. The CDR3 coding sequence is TGTGCCACCCCCCAGGGGGCCTATGGCTACACCTTC.

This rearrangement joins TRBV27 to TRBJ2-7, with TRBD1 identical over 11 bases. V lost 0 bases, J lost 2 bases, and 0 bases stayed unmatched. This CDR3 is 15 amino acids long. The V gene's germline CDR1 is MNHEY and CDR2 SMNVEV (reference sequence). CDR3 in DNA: TGTGCCAGCAGTTTATCGGGACAGGGGGCCTACGAGCAGTACTTC. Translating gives CASSLSGQGAYEQYF.

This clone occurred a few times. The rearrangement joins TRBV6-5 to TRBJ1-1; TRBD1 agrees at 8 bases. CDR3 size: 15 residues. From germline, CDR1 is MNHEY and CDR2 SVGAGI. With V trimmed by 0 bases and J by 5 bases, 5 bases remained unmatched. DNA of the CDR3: TGTGCCAGCAGTTACTCCGACAGGGGATGGACTGAAGCTTTCTTT. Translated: CASSYSDRGWTEAFF.

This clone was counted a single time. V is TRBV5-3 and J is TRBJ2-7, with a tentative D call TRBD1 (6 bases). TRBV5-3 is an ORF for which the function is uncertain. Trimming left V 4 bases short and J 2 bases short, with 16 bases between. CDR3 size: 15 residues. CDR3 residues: CARSPRGSRAYEQYF. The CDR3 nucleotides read TGTGCCAGAAGCCCGAGGGGGAGCAGGGCCTACGAGCAGTACTTC.

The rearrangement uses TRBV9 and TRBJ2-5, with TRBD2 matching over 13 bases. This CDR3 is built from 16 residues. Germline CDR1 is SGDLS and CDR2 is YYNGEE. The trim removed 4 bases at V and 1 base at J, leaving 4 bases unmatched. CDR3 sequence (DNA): TGTGCCAGCAGCTCAACTAGCGGGAGGGTCCAAGAGACCCAGTACTTC. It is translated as CASSSTSGRVQETQYF. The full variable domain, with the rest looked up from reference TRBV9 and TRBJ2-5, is DSGVTQTPKHLITATGQRVTLRCSPRSGDLSVYWYQQSLDQGLQFLIQYYNGEERAKGNILERFSAQQFPDLHSELNLSSLELGDSALYFCASSSTSGRVQETQYFGPGTRLLVL.